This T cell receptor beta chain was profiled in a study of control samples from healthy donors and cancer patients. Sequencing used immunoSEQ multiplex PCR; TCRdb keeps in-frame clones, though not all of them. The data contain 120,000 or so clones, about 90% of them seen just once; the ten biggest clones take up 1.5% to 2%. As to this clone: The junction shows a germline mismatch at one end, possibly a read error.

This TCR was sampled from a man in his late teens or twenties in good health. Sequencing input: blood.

The CDR3 here is CASSRHRGGGQETQYF. The CDR3 DNA reads TGTGCTAGCAGCCGTCACAGGGGTGGGGGGCAAGAGACCCAGTACTTC. The gene calls are TRBV7-7 and TRBJ2-5, with a weak D call TRBD1 (7 bases). This CDR3 has 16 amino acids. CDR1 and CDR2 (germline): SSHAT, FNYEAQ (reference sequence).